This T cell receptor beta chain was identified in a study of PD-L1 blockade in urothelial cancer. The wider study: Analysis of blood occurred 3 weeks (second dose) and 6 weeks after treatment start.

Noted time point: pretreatment peripheral blood. Assay used: immunoSEQ multiplex PCR; TCRdb lists only in-frame clones, some missing. The profile shows around 50,000 clones, approximately 78% of them singletons. The V and J ends lost 1 base and 4 bases respectively, with 9 bases between them. The CDR3 consists of 14 residues. The germline gives CDR1 LNHNV, CDR2 YYDKDF (reference sequence). This specimen consisted of PBMCs, obtained around atezolizumab (anti-PD-L1) treatment. This TCR derives from a man aged 45-65 years with urothelial cancer. This chain links TRBV15 with TRBJ2-3; D perhaps matches TRBD2 (7 bases). CDR3 sequence: CATSRGGGPDTQYF. Written as DNA, the CDR3 is TGTGCCACCAGCAGAGGCGGGGGCCCAGATACGCAGTATTTT.